The present T cell receptor beta chain was sequenced within a study of blood T cell repertoires in COVID-19. At the level of the study: Samples representing acute and convalescent COVID-19 were sourced from the United States, Italy and Spain. PBMCs, B-cell-depleted T cells, or T cells were the source of the cDNA or gDNA that made up the material.

Authors' analysis steps: Estimation of nucleated cell counts relied on the amplification of reference gene primers. Some clones are missing from TCRdb's copy, which holds only in-frame ones; the method was immunoSEQ multiplex PCR. For V, J and clone size, that table is used; D and trimming come from the DNA. The repertoire holds about 210,000 clones, with around nine tenths as singletons. This CDR3 spans 18 amino acids. V gave up 4 bases and J gave up 0 bases; unmatched junction bases: 2. Germline CDR1 is LGHDT and CDR2 is YNNKEL (reference sequence). Sequenced input: peripheral blood. The TCR comes from a man aged 35 to 55 with acute or convalescent COVID-19. J is TRBJ2-6 and V is TRBV3-1 (or the pseudogene TRBV3-2), with 14 bases that match TRBD2. CDR3 DNA sequence: TGTGCCAGCAGCCTTGGACTAGCGGGGGGCTCTGGGGCCAACGTCCTGACTTTC. It codes for CASSLGLAGGSGANVLTF.